The next 10 T cell receptor beta chains were all read from a single sample in a study of OX40 agonist ivuxolimab in advanced cancers. Profiling relied on immunoSEQ multiplex PCR, and the TCRdb table lists in-frame clones only, not all of them. The sample has 15,000 to 20,000 clones, about 90% seen once; the top ten hold about 25%. Sequences were derived from CD4+ or CD8+ T cells sorted from blood, sampled in a trial of the OX40 agonist ivuxolimab. These receptors were collected from an adult with an advanced solid tumor such as melanoma, head and neck, liver or kidney cancer.

This clone showed up just a few times. This chain links TRBV4-1 with TRBJ1-5; D unresolved. The CDR3 is 13 amino acids. Germline loops: CDR1 MGHRA, CDR2 YSYEKL. The V end lost 1 base, the J end lost 5 bases, and 6 bases lay between the germline ends. The CDR3 loop is CASSQVLDQPQHF. The CDR3 DNA sequence: TGCGCCAGCAGCCAAGTCCTCGATCAGCCCCAGCATTTT.

The genes are TRBV10-2 and TRBJ2-7, with TRBD1 identical over 7 bases. Germline CDR1 is WSHSY and CDR2 is SAAADI. The J segment lost 3 bases and the V segment lost 2 bases, leaving 4 bases of the junction unmatched. The CDR3 is 14 amino acids. In DNA form, the CDR3 reads TGCGCCAGCAGTGAGGACAGGGTTTACTACGAGCAGTACTTC. It is translated as CASSEDRVYYEQYF.

This clone has a single count. The chain is built from TRBV5-4 and TRBJ2-4; D may be TRBD2 (6 bases). CDR1 SGHNT and CDR2 YYREEE come from the germline V gene (reference sequence). The CDR3 runs 17 residues. Deletions cut 7 bases from V and 0 bases from J, with 20 bases between. The CDR3 sequence is CASARFEPGLAKNIQYF. The CDR3 nucleotides are TGTGCCAGCGCGCGTTTTGAACCGGGACTAGCCAAAAACATTCAGTACTTC.

The V gene is TRBV4-1, the J gene TRBJ1-1, with a tentative D call TRBD1 (5 bases). Germline V CDR1 and CDR2: MGHRA, YSYEKL. Trimming took 0 bases from V and 6 from J, leaving 14 bases between them. CDR3 length: 15 residues. CDR3 in amino acids: CASSQEQGAKAEAFF. CDR3 sequence (DNA): TGCGCCAGCAGCCAAGAGCAAGGGGCGAAGGCTGAAGCTTTCTTT.

The V gene is TRBV28, the J gene TRBJ2-7, with D perhaps TRBD1 (6 bases). Trimming took 4 bases from V and 3 from J, leaving 13 bases between them. The germline V gene has CDR1 MDHEN and CDR2 SYDVKM. The CDR3 length is 14 residues. The CDR3 DNA sequence: TGTGCCAGCAGTTGGACAGTTCCCTTCTACGAGCAGTACTTC. Protein: CASSWTVPFYEQYF.

The V and J genes are TRBV2 and TRBJ1-3; D gene unclear. There are 15 residues in the CDR3. Looked up from germline, CDR1 is SNHLY and CDR2 is FYNNEI. Trimming stripped 2 bases from V and 0 bases from J, with 8 bases between. CDR3 coding DNA: TGTGCCAGCAGTGAATGGTCGAGCTCTGGAAACACCATATATTTT. It codes for CASSEWSSSGNTIYF.

This chain connects TRBV5-6 to TRBJ2-3, with TRBD1 as a possible D gene (6 bases). Germline lookup yields CDR1 SGHDT and CDR2 YYEEEE. This CDR3 comprises 16 residues. Between the trimmed V and J ends, which lost 2 bases and 2 bases, there was a span of 15 bases. CDR3 amino acids: CASSFMGQTNTDTQYF. CDR3 coding DNA: TGTGCCAGCAGCTTTATGGGACAAACAAACACAGATACGCAGTATTTT.

This clone has just one count. V usage is TRBV14 and J usage is TRBJ2-2; a possible D gene is TRBD1 (5 bases). The CDR3 covers 17 residues. Germline CDR1 and CDR2: SGHDN and FVKESK. Trimming cost V 2 bases and J 5 bases, with 18 bases left between them. The CDR3 sequence is CASSQLWAGLRTGELFF. The CDR3 DNA reads TGTGCCAGCAGCCAACTCTGGGCAGGGTTGAGAACCGGGGAGCTGTTTTTT. The full variable domain, rest sourced from reference TRBV14 and TRBJ2-2, is EAGVTQFPSHSVIEKGQTVTLRCDPISGHDNLYWYRRVMGKEIKFLLHFVKESKQDESGMPNNRFLAERTGGTYSTLKVQPAELEDSGVYFCASSQLWAGLRTGELFFGEGSRLTVL.

CDR3 region: CSAVHGTAYEQYF. The CDR3, as DNA: TGCAGCGCTGTGCACGGGACGGCCTACGAGCAGTACTTC. The rearrangement uses TRBV29-1 and TRBJ2-7; the D gene could be TRBD1 or TRBD2 (5 bases each). This CDR3 is 13 amino acids long. From germline, CDR1 is SQVTM and CDR2 ANQGSEA. Trimming took off 7 bases at V and 2 bases at J, with 15 bases between the two ends.

For this clone: Other DNA sequences in the sample encode the same CDR3. The chain carries TRBV25-1 and TRBJ2-5, with TRBD1 matching over 7 bases. Germline trimming cut 2 bases from V and 0 bases from J; bases unmatched to any gene: 0. CDR1 and CDR2 (germline): MGHDK, SYGVNS. CDR3 length equals 14 residues. The chain's CDR3 is CASSERGHQETQYF. As DNA, the CDR3 is TGTGCCAGCAGTGAAAGGGGGCACCAAGAGACCCAGTACTTC.